This TCR beta chain was retrieved from a study of shared clonotypes between healthy human individuals. The study, taken as a whole, reports: Non-shared clonotypes had lower generation probabilities than clonotypes shared by all four sorted-subset donors. The sampled material consisted only of blood, and tissue repertoires are likely to differ.

This clone has only one observation. Its matching antigen is unknown. Generated by immunoSEQ multiplex PCR, the TCRdb table keeps only in-frame clones and is missing some. The sample contains about 1 million clones, around 76% of which appear only once. Germline V gene sequence: CDR1 MNHEY, CDR2 SVGAGI. Losses at the gene ends were 2 bases for V and 5 bases for J; bases not matched to a gene: 7. The CDR3 has 15 residues. Sequenced material: memory CD4+ T cells sorted from blood. Subset meaning: CD45RA-negative fraction. The gene calls are TRBV6-5 and TRBJ1-2; 8 positions match TRBD1. The TCR sequence derives from a man aged 18 to 29 in good health. CDR3 region: CASSYGGQGGYGYTF. The CDR3 DNA follows: TGTGCCAGCAGTTACGGTGGACAGGGAGGGTATGGCTACACCTTC.